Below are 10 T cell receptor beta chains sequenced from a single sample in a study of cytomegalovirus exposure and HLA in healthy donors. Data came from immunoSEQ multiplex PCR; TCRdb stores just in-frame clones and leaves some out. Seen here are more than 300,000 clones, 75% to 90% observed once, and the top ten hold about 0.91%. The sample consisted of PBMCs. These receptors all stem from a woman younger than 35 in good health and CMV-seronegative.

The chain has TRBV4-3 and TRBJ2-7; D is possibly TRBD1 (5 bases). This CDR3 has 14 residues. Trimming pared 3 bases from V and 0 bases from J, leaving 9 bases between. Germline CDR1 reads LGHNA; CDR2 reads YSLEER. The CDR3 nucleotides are TGCGCCAGCAGCCAGACAGCACCCTCCTACGAGCAGTACTTC. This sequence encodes CASSQTAPSYEQYF.

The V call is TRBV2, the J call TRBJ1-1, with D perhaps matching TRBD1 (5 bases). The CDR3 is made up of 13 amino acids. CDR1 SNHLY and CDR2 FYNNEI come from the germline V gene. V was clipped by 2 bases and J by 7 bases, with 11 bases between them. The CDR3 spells CASSERGIGEAFF. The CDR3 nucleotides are TGTGCCAGCAGTGAAAGGGGTATCGGTGAAGCTTTCTTT.

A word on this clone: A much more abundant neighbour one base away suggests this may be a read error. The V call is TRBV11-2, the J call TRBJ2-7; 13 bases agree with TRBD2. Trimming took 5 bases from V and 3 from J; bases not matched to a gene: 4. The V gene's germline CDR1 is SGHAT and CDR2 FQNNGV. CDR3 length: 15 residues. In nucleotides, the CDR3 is TGTGCCAGCAGCACCCGGACTAGCGGGAGCTACGAGCAGTACTTC. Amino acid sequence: CASSTRTSGSYEQYF.

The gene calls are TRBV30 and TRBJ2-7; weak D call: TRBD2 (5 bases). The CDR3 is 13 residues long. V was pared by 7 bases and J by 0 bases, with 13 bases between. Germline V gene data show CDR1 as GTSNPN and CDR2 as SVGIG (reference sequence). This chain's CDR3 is CAYAHGSSYEQYF. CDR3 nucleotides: TGTGCCTACGCCCATGGGAGCTCCTACGAGCAGTACTTC.

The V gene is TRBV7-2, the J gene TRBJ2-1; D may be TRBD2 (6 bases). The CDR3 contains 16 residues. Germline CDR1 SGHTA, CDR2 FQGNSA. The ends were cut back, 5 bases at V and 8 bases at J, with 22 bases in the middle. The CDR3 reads CASSPPGTSLLHEQFF. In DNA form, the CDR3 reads TGTGCCAGCAGCCCGCCCGGGACTTCCCTTTTGCATGAGCAGTTCTTC.

The CDR3 loop reads CASSLETGSSGNTIYF. In DNA form, the CDR3 reads TGCGCCAGCAGCTTGGAGACAGGGAGCTCTGGAAACACCATATATTTT. The chain links TRBV5-1 to TRBJ1-3; 7 nucleotides match TRBD1. The CDR3 loop spans 16 amino acids. CDR1 and CDR2 (germline): SGHRS, YFSETQ. V shed 0 bases, J shed 0 bases, and the junction held 3 bases outside the gene matches.

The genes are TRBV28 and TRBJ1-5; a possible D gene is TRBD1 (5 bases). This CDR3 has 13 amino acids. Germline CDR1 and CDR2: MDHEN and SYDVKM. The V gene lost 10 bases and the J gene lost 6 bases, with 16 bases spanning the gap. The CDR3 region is CATLTFGAQPQHF. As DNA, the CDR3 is TGTGCCACCCTTACGTTTGGGGCTCAGCCCCAGCATTTT.

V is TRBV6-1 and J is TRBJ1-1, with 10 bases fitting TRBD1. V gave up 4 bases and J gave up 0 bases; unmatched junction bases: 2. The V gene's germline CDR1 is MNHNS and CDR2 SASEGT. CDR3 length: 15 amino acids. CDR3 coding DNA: TGTGCCAGCAGTGCGGGGACAGGGGTGAACACTGAAGCTTTCTTT. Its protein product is CASSAGTGVNTEAFF.

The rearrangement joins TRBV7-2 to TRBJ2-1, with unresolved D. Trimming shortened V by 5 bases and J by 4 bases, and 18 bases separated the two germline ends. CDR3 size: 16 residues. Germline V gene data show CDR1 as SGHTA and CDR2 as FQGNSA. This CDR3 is CASSRNTDTLYNEQFF. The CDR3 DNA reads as TGTGCCAGCAGCCGTAATACAGACACCTTATACAATGAGCAGTTCTTC.

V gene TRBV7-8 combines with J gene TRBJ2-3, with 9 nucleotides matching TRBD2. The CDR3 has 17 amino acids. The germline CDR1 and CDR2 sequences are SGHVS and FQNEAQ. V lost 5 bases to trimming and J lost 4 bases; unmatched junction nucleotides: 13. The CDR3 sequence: CASSLRGGTSNSDTQYF. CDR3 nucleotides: TGTGCCAGCAGCCTCCGTGGCGGGACTAGCAATTCAGATACGCAGTATTTT.